The 27 T cell receptor beta chains listed next were all sequenced from one sample in a study of blood T cell repertoires in COVID-19. Profiling relied on immunoSEQ multiplex PCR, and the TCRdb table lists in-frame clones only, not all of them. The repertoire holds around 55,000 clones, with roughly 86% as singletons. Source material: peripheral blood. All receptors derive from a man in his fifties or sixties with active COVID-19.

This chain joins TRBV19 and TRBJ1-5; D possibly corresponds to TRBD1 (6 bases). The CDR3 is 15 residues long. The germline V gene encodes CDR1 LNHDA and CDR2 SQIVND (reference sequence). The V and J ends lost 7 bases and 0 bases respectively, with 13 bases between them. The CDR3 DNA reads as TGTGCCAGTACCTCAACAGGGAATAGCAATCAGCCCCAGCATTTT. Its protein is CASTSTGNSNQPQHF.

This chain joins TRBV12-3 or TRBV12-4 and TRBJ2-2; no clear D gene. V dropped 4 bases and J dropped 3 bases, with 3 bases sitting between them. The CDR3 totals 12 residues. The CDR3 spells CASSSDTGELFF. CDR3 sequence (DNA): TGTGCCAGCAGTTCCGACACCGGGGAGCTGTTTTTT.

This clone was picked up one time. The gene calls are TRBV10-1 and TRBJ2-5; maybe TRBD2 (6 bases). Trimming cost V 6 bases and J 0 bases, with 8 bases left between them. CDR1 and CDR2 (germline): WNHNN, SYGVQD (reference sequence). This CDR3 has 13 residues. CDR3 coding DNA: TGCGCCAGCAGGGGACTGGACCAAGAGACCCAGTACTTC. Translated, it gives CASRGLDQETQYF.

The V and J genes are TRBV29-1 and TRBJ2-1, with 8 bases that match TRBD2. There are 14 residues in the CDR3. From germline, CDR1 is SQVTM and CDR2 ANQGSEA. The V and J ends lost 2 bases and 8 bases, in that order; junction bases with no gene match: 8. As DNA, the CDR3 is TGCAGCGTTGAACGGTTAGCGGGATTGCATGAGCAGTTCTTC. Its translation: CSVERLAGLHEQFF.

The rearrangement joins TRBV11-3 to TRBJ1-1; D is ambiguous. The V and J ends lost 4 bases and 1 base respectively, with 10 bases between them. The CDR3 has 14 residues. CDR1 is SGHNT, CDR2 YENEEA, per germline. The CDR3 DNA reads TGTGCCAGCAGCTCTCCCCCCGGGAACACTGAAGCTTTCTTT. Its protein is CASSSPPGNTEAFF.

The gene calls are TRBV10-2 and TRBJ2-5, with 9 bases fitting TRBD2. There are 14 residues in the CDR3. V lost 5 bases to trimming and J lost 6 bases; unmatched junction nucleotides: 7. Germline V gives CDR1 WSHSY, CDR2 SAAADI. DNA of the CDR3: TGCGCCAGCAGTAGGGGGACTAGCATGAAGACCCAGTACTTC. The encoded protein is CASSRGTSMKTQYF.

The sample holds a few counts of this clone. The CDR3: CASSERGYEQYF. CDR3 nucleotides: TGTGCCAGCAGTGAAAGGGGCTACGAGCAGTACTTC. V usage is TRBV25-1 and J usage is TRBJ2-7; D is possibly TRBD1 (5 bases). CDR3 size: 12 residues. V was pared by 2 bases and J by 3 bases, with 5 bases between. From germline, CDR1 is MGHDK and CDR2 SYGVNS.

The chain uses TRBV6-5 and TRBJ1-5, with 8 bases aligning to TRBD1. Per the germline V gene, CDR1 is MNHEY and CDR2 is SVGAGI. This CDR3 has 15 amino acids. V lost 5 bases to trimming and J lost 3 bases; unmatched junction nucleotides: 6. CDR3 nucleotide sequence: TGTGCCAGCAGTAGACAGGGGAGGGTCAATCAGCCCCAGCATTTT. Protein product: CASSRQGRVNQPQHF.

This rearrangement joins TRBV3-1 (or the pseudogene TRBV3-2) to TRBJ2-2; possible D gene TRBD2, 7 bases. The CDR3 is made up of 13 amino acids. Germline CDR1 is LGHDT and CDR2 is YNNKEL (reference sequence). Trimming took 6 bases from V and 7 from J, leaving 12 bases between them. The CDR3 region has the DNA TGTGCCAGCAGATCCGGGGGGCGCGGGGAGCTGTTTTTT. Translated: CASRSGGRGELFF.

As regards this clone: This sample includes further DNA sequences coding for the same CDR3. The chain carries TRBV18 and TRBJ2-7, with 10 bases identical to TRBD2. Germline CDR1 is KGHSH and CDR2 is LQKENI. The CDR3 is made up of 14 amino acids. The junction had 4 bases not matched to a gene; V was cut back by 3 bases and J by 5 bases. DNA for the CDR3: TGTGCCAGCTCACCTGGCCTAGCGGGAGACGAGCAGTACTTC. Translation: CASSPGLAGDEQYF.

The chain uses TRBV30 and TRBJ1-1, with D possibly matching TRBD1 (5 bases). Germline assignment: CDR1 GTSNPN and CDR2 SVGIG (reference sequence). V was pared by 4 bases and J by 6 bases, with 15 bases between. The CDR3 is 13 amino acids. CDR3 region: CAWTRGGIPEAFF. For the CDR3, the DNA is TGTGCCTGGACCCGGGGGGGGATTCCTGAAGCTTTCTTT.

The CDR3 sequence: CASSAGQGRNTEAFF. The CDR3 bases are TGTGCCAGCTCGGCGGGACAGGGGAGAAACACTGAAGCTTTCTTT. This chain uses TRBV18 with TRBJ1-1; 10 bases line up with TRBD1. V was clipped by 6 bases and J by 2 bases; unmatched bases: 6. This CDR3 has 15 amino acids. The V gene's germline CDR1 is KGHSH and CDR2 LQKENI. The full variable domain, completed using reference TRBV18 and TRBJ1-1, is NAGVMQNPRHLVRRRGQEARLRCSPMKGHSHVYWYRQLPEEGLKFMVYLQKENIIDESGMPKERFSAEFPKEGPSILRIQQVVRGDSAAYFCASSAGQGRNTEAFFGQGTRLTVV.

The rearrangement links TRBV6-5 to TRBJ1-2, with 9 nucleotides matching TRBD1. Trimming at V came to 0 bases and at J to 0 bases, leaving 2 bases not matched to a gene. CDR1 MNHEY and CDR2 SVGAGI come from the germline V gene. This CDR3 has 16 amino acids. The CDR3 DNA reads as TGTGCCAGCAGTTACTCGTACAGGGGGCCTAACTATGGCTACACCTTC. Its translation is CASSYSYRGPNYGYTF.

In this sample, this clone turned up once. The genes are TRBV11-2 and TRBJ2-5; 8 positions match TRBD1. After removal of 7 bases from V and 4 bases from J, the junction contained 11 bases not matched to a gene. The germline V gene has CDR1 SGHAT and CDR2 FQNNGV. The CDR3 spans 15 residues. The CDR3 DNA sequence: TGTGCCAGCAATCCTCAGGGGGCCAGGTTAGAGACCCAGTACTTC. This translates into CASNPQGARLETQYF.

The rearrangement joins TRBV19 to TRBJ2-3; D possibly corresponds to TRBD2 (7 bases). Between the trimmed V and J ends, which lost 11 bases and 6 bases, there was a span of 21 bases. CDR1 is LNHDA, CDR2 SQIVND, per germline (reference sequence). The CDR3 sequence is 14 residues long. DNA for the CDR3: TGTGCCGCGGGGGCGCCGGGGCCCTCGGATACGCAGTATTTT. Encoded protein: CAAGAPGPSDTQYF.

Here the CDR3 reads CASSQGDRLYNEQFF. DNA of the CDR3: TGTGCCAGCAGCCAAGGTGACAGGCTCTACAATGAGCAGTTCTTC. The V and J genes are TRBV3-1 (or the pseudogene TRBV3-2) and TRBJ2-1; a possible D gene is TRBD1 (6 bases). The V end was cut by 1 base, the J end by 3 bases, with 10 bases between. The germline CDR1 and CDR2 sequences are LGHDT and YNNKEL (reference sequence). The CDR3 consists of 15 residues.

V gene TRBV12-3 or TRBV12-4 combines with J gene TRBJ2-5, with D possibly matching TRBD1 (5 bases). The CDR3 runs 13 residues. Trimming shortened V by 1 base and J by 9 bases, and 12 bases separated the two germline ends. CDR3 sequence (DNA): TGTGCCAGCAGTTTAGGCAGGGTCCTGGCCCAGTACTTC. Its translation: CASSLGRVLAQYF.

V is TRBV7-6 and J is TRBJ2-5; 14 nucleotides line up with TRBD2. Germline V gene data show CDR1 as SGHVS and CDR2 as FNYEAQ. V dropped 5 bases and J dropped 5; count of bases not matched to a gene: 7. This CDR3 is 16 amino acids long. The CDR3 protein is CASSRLAGGPGETQYF. In DNA, the CDR3 is TGTGCCAGCAGCCGACTAGCGGGAGGGCCCGGGGAGACCCAGTACTTC.

V usage is TRBV12-3 or TRBV12-4 and J usage is TRBJ2-7; possibly TRBD1 for D (5 bases). The CDR3 loop spans 13 amino acids. Trimming stripped 3 bases from V and 2 bases from J, with 8 bases between. The CDR3 nucleotides are TGTGCCAGCAGTTTCAGGGTAACCTACGAGCAGTACTTC. This encodes CASSFRVTYEQYF.

V usage is TRBV7-8 and J usage is TRBJ2-1, with 9 bases lining up with TRBD2. CDR3 length: 13 residues. The germline V gene encodes CDR1 SGHVS and CDR2 FQNEAQ. J gave up 16 bases and V 1 base, and 8 bases lay outside the gene matches. CDR3 amino acids: CASSLGREGRKFF. In DNA, the CDR3 is TGTGCCAGCAGCTTAGGGCGGGAGGGCCGGAAATTCTTC.

CDR3 nucleotides: TGTGCCAGCAGCGGCCGGGACAGGAGACGCTACGAGCAGTACTTC. Translating it yields CASSGRDRRRYEQYF. This sequence joins TRBV7-8 and TRBJ2-7; 8 nucleotides line up with TRBD1. The germline gives CDR1 SGHVS, CDR2 FQNEAQ. The CDR3 runs 15 residues. J was trimmed by 3 bases and V by 5 bases; bases with no gene match: 9.

The chain is built from TRBV6-5 and TRBJ1-3; tentatively, D is TRBD1 (5 bases). V lost 5 bases to trimming and J lost 4 bases, with 15 bases between them. The CDR3 contains 15 residues. CDR1 is MNHEY and CDR2 is SVGAGI in the germline V gene. The CDR3 DNA reads TGTGCCAGCAGTCGTGCGGAGGGGCCGGGAAACACCATATATTTT. This gives the protein CASSRAEGPGNTIYF.

The chain carries TRBV9 and TRBJ2-7, with D maybe TRBD1 (6 bases). CDR3 length equals 13 residues. With 4 bases removed from V and 5 bases from J, the gap between germline ends came to 13 bases. Germline CDR1 SGDLS, CDR2 YYNGEE. This CDR3 is CASSSQRGNEQYF. DNA for the CDR3: TGTGCCAGCAGCTCCCAGAGGGGGAACGAGCAGTACTTC.

The chain has TRBV7-9 and TRBJ2-5; 14 bases are a match to TRBD2. CDR1 and CDR2 from the germline V gene are SEHNR and FQNEAQ (reference sequence). With 0 bases clipped from V and 3 bases from J, the junction kept 9 bases outside the gene matches. This CDR3 is built from 19 residues. CDR3 loop: CASSLARVQGLAGEETQYF. The DNA for the CDR3 is TGTGCCAGCAGCTTAGCGAGGGTACAGGGACTAGCGGGAGAAGAGACCCAGTACTTC.

This clone was seen a single time. The chain is built from TRBV3-1 (or the pseudogene TRBV3-2) and TRBJ2-5, with 8 positions matching TRBD1. Germline lookup yields CDR1 LGHDT and CDR2 YNNKEL (reference sequence). This CDR3 is built from 13 residues. V lost 8 bases and J lost 2; bases outside the gene matches: 4. The chain's CDR3 is CASLGQGQETQYF. In DNA, the CDR3 is TGTGCCAGCCTAGGACAGGGACAAGAGACCCAGTACTTC.

The chain combines TRBV27 with TRBJ2-1; possible D gene TRBD1, 6 bases. Trimming stripped 2 bases from V and 4 bases from J, with 18 bases between. The germline CDR1 and CDR2 sequences are MNHEY and SMNVEV (reference sequence). The CDR3 extends over 17 amino acids. The chain's CDR3 is CASSLQGSASQYNEQFF. The CDR3 DNA reads TGTGCCAGCAGTTTACAGGGGTCCGCTTCTCAATACAATGAGCAGTTCTTC.

The V gene is TRBV5-1, the J gene TRBJ2-7, with a weak D call TRBD2 (6 bases). This CDR3 is built from 15 residues. V dropped 5 bases and J dropped 6 bases, with 21 bases sitting between them. Germline V gives CDR1 SGHRS, CDR2 YFSETQ. CDR3 sequence reads: CASRGQIGGPIEQYF. DNA for the CDR3: TGCGCCAGCAGGGGTCAGATTGGAGGGCCCATCGAGCAGTACTTC.